The 8 T cell receptor beta chains below all came from one sample that was sequenced in a study of breast tumors, draining lymph nodes, adjacent tissues. Via MiXCR, TCRdb re-called the multiplex PCR reads, giving one row per CDR3 protein. The repertoire holds about 130,000 distinct CDR3 sequences, with less than 25% as singletons. Breast cancer patients provided tissue from their axillary draining lymph nodes. The sequenced material came from axillary lymph node tissue. The source of these receptors is a female donor with breast cancer. Some clones in this sample may be carry-over from other donors' samples.

This clonotype has just a few counts. This may be a read error, as it is one base from a much larger clone. This chain connects TRBV4-2 to TRBJ2-3; D may be TRBD2 (5 bases). Germline assignment: CDR1 LGHNA and CDR2 YNFKEQ. CDR3 length: 15 amino acids. V lost 4 bases to trimming and J lost 2 bases, with 13 bases between them. In nucleotides, the CDR3 is TGTGCCAGCAGCCCTAGTGCGGGCTACACAGATACGCAGTATTTT. Residues: CASSPSAGYTDTQYF.

Notes on this clonotype: It may be a read error: a sequence one base away is much more abundant. The genes are TRBV19 and TRBJ2-3; D unresolved. Germline V gene lookup returns CDR1 LNHDA and CDR2 SQIVND (reference sequence). The CDR3 contains 14 residues. V dropped 10 bases and J dropped 2 bases, with 16 bases sitting between them. The CDR3 bases are TGTGCCACCACCGGTCTCGGTAACACAGATACGCAGTATTTT. Protein product: CATTGLGNTDTQYF.

This clonotype was counted many times. The rearrangement joins TRBV5-5 to TRBJ2-5; D uncertain. The germline V gene encodes CDR1 SGHKS and CDR2 YYEKEE (reference sequence). V was pared by 3 bases and J by 0 bases, with 9 bases between. The CDR3 is 14 residues long. Written as DNA, the CDR3 is TGTGCCAGCAGCTACCGGGCTTACCAAGAGACCCAGTACTTC. Amino acids: CASSYRAYQETQYF.

This clonotype was picked up many times. The chain employs TRBV30 and TRBJ2-7; maybe TRBD2 (5 bases). The germline CDR1 and CDR2 sequences are GTSNPN and SVGIG (reference sequence). Deletions cut 4 bases from V and 5 bases from J, with 12 bases between. The CDR3 spans 12 residues. The CDR3 nucleotides are TGTGCCTGGAACACCGGAGGAAACGAGCAGTACTTC. Translating gives CAWNTGGNEQYF.

Details on this clonotype: A much larger clone lies a single base off, so this may be a read error. The chain carries TRBV27 and TRBJ2-7; tentative D call: TRBD2 (6 bases). The V gene's germline CDR1 is MNHEY and CDR2 SMNVEV (reference sequence). The CDR3 covers 15 residues. The CDR3 reads CASSKEGHLIHERYF. The CDR3 bases are TGTGCCAGCAGCAAGGAGGGCCACCTTATCCACGAGCGGTACTTC.

The CDR3 reads CASSPPGGAQETQYF. Here the CDR3 DNA reads TGTGCCAGCTCACCACCGGGGGGAGCACAAGAGACCCAGTACTTC. V usage is TRBV18 and J usage is TRBJ2-5; D is possibly TRBD2 (6 bases). The V end lost 0 bases, the J end lost 2 bases, and 10 bases lay between the germline ends. The CDR3 is 15 residues long. Germline V CDR1 and CDR2: KGHSH, LQKENI.

This clonotype showed up many times. V and J are TRBV5-8 and TRBJ2-1; D possibly corresponds to TRBD1 (6 bases). CDR1 is SGHTS and CDR2 is YDEGEE in the germline V gene. V lost 0 bases and J 8 bases, leaving 21 bases between the germline ends. CDR3 length equals 17 residues. The CDR3 here is CASSLGTTLTGFDEQFF. The CDR3 DNA is TGTGCCAGCAGCTTGGGGACCACCTTGACAGGTTTCGATGAGCAGTTCTTC. Complete variable domain (other parts from reference TRBV5-8 and TRBJ2-1): EAGVTQSPTHLIKTRGQQATLRCSPISGHTSVYWYQQALGLGLQFLLWYDEGEERNRGNFPPRFSGRQFPNYSSELNVNALELEDSALYLCASSLGTTLTGFDEQFFGPGTRLTVL.

This clonotype has ten or more counts. The CDR3 sequence is CAIRGTDPAYEQYF. The CDR3 DNA reads as TGTGCCATCAGGGGGACAGACCCTGCCTACGAGCAGTACTTC. The genes are TRBV10-3 and TRBJ2-7, with 7 positions matching TRBD1. There are 14 residues in the CDR3. In germline, CDR1 is ENHRY, CDR2 SYGVKD. Unmatched junction bases numbered 7, after V lost 6 bases and J lost 2 bases.